This T cell receptor beta chain was sequenced for a study of cytomegalovirus exposure and HLA in healthy donors. The CDR3 length is 11 residues. CDR1 and CDR2 (germline): GTSNPN, SVGIG (reference sequence). Study-wide findings and caveats: Rare sequences made up most TCRs, while some public TCRs were found in many donors. Most CMV-associated TCR beta chains appeared HLA-restricted in a later analysis. Common viral pathogens (according to a later analysis) appeared linked to several of the most significant clusters.

Comment on this clone: Its cognate antigen is unknown.

13 Jbeta primers and 60 Vbeta primers were used for the PCR. In the original processing: It was a later analysis that counted 79 million or so unique TCR beta chains, of which 9.5 million to 14 million were shared. TCRdb's table, derived via immunoSEQ multiplex PCR, lists solely in-frame clones and lacks some. V, J and clone size are those of that table, while D and trimming were read from the DNA. The data show some 150,000 clones, 70% to 80% seen once. The chain employs TRBV30 and TRBJ2-5; no clear D gene. The DNA end is a closer match to TRBJ2-7, so the J assignment may be wrong. The clonotype was recovered from a female donor in good health and CMV-seropositive. The sample comprised PBMCs. CDR3 nucleotide sequence: TGTGCCTGGAGTGCCGCGTACGAGCAGTACTTC. Residues: CAWSAAYEQYF.